The TCR beta chain described here comes from a study of cytomegalovirus exposure and HLA in healthy donors. Study observations and caveats: It was reportedly the case that the classifier diagnosed cytomegalovirus status with high specificity and sensitivity.

PCR primers comprised 60 Vbeta and 13 Jbeta primers. Method: immunoSEQ multiplex PCR; TCRdb's copy keeps in-frame clones and lacks some. The table lists 170,000 or so clones, roughly 75% of them singletons. The germline CDR1 and CDR2 sequences are SGHKS and YYEKEE (reference sequence). Trimming removed 2 bases from V and 0 bases from J; junction bases left unmatched: 11. The CDR3 extends over 17 amino acids. As concerns this clone: The antigen is not known.

Sequenced material: PBMCs. The V gene is TRBV5-5, the J gene TRBJ2-7; TRBD2 matches at 7 bases. This receptor was obtained from a man aged 40-50 years in good health and CMV-seronegative. CDR3 residues: CASSFGRAGTYSYEQYF. The CDR3 bases are TGTGCCAGCAGCTTTGGGAGGGCGGGGACGTACTCCTACGAGCAGTACTTC.